This paragraph reports one TCR beta chain. This clonotype was recorded many times. Its antigen is unknown. One base away there is no much larger clone; base qualities are not given. The CDR3 goes from the cysteine to the phenylalanine over 16 residues. Just the 48-base CDR3 DNA is kept, in frame starting at base 1. V drops 5 bases and J drops 1 base, leaving 17 bases in between. Sequences SGHAT (CDR1) and FQNNGV (CDR2) are obtained from the germline V gene. A patient counted as having stable Graves' hyperthyroidism if no progression to ophthalmopathy occurred over 18 months of follow-up. Hyperthyroidism patients were newly diagnosed, with disease duration under 2 months, and aged 18 to 65 years. The study excluded patients with uncontrolled infections, other autoimmune diseases, pregnancy or lactation. Diagnoses were based on clinical symptoms, serum thyroxine and TRAb, thyroid ultrasound and orbital computed tomography. PBMCs were separated from over 9 ml of fresh peripheral blood using Ficoll-Paque density gradient centrifugation. Total RNA was extracted with Trizol reagent, and quality was checked on an Agilent 2100 Bioanalyzer.

TCR beta CDR3 regions were amplified from RNA transcripts. For the first round of RT-PCR on the TCR CDR3, the HTBI primer set was used together with the Qiagen OneStep RT-PCR kit. Libraries were constructed in a second round of multiplex PCR, after which size selection and purification were carried out. Sequencing of the libraries was done on an Illumina HiSeq2000 using paired-end 100 bp reads. The authors' pipeline ran thus. SOAPnuke was used to process the raw data, removing reads that contained adapters or uncalled bases, had a mean Phred below 15, or lacked an exact match to the constant primer or identifier. High-quality paired reads were merged with COPE v1.2.5, and unique nucleotide sequences were defined as clonotypes. Clonotypes were aligned to IMGT TRBV, TRBD and TRBJ reference segments using MiTCR v1.1. The analysis was restricted to V-J combinations with a frequency above 0.0001, which together covered 99.2% of the repertoires. A TCS score was defined as the ratio between F50 (clonal expansion) and ExV (chaos), using BLOSUM62-based TCRdist between CDR3 peptides within each V-J. Welch's t-statistics and random forest reduced just over 500 V-J features to roughly 13, which were used in a naive Bayes classifier (R e1071). TCRdb's own reprocessing of the public reads used fastp at Q25 and MiXCR and kept productive beta chains. Merged by CDR3 protein, the rows form single entries marked with the most common genes and DNA. These V and J calls derive from TCRdb rather than the authors' analysis. This sample holds a few hundred thousand distinct CDR3 sequences; 18% were observed only once. Together, the top ten hold about 53% of the sample.

This sample is part of a study of T cells in Graves' hyperthyroidism and ophthalmopathy (dated 2019 in TCRdb). For context, the study as a whole: Peripheral blood samples were taken at initial diagnosis, before any treatment was given. To identify TCR V-J signatures that set the groups apart, the researchers used a discovery cohort of more than 95 patients, made up of under 45 with Graves' ophthalmopathy and some 55 with stable Graves' hyperthyroidism. An independent validation cohort of under 20 hyperthyroidism patients and about 16 patients who later progressed to ophthalmopathy tested prospective prediction of ophthalmopathy. For training and testing, the 100 patients in the discovery cohort were randomly divided in a 7:3 ratio. In addition, the study compared T-cell repertoires in thyroid tissue and in blood from over 5 Graves' hyperthyroidism patients. Once sampling was done, hyperthyroidism patients were given methimazole at a starting dose of 30 mg daily, whereas ophthalmopathy patients were given high-dose intravenous methylprednisolone. The paper reports TCR Vbeta CDR3 sequencing of some 140 peripheral blood samples: under 45 ophthalmopathy, approximately 74 hyperthyroidism and some 17 progressor patients. General study outcomes and caveats: A 13 V-J signature model separated ophthalmopathy from stable hyperthyroidism, with about 88% sensitivity and around 84% specificity in cross-validation and 80%/75% in testing. Most expanded thyroid clonotypes (frequency above 0.001) were also detected in blood, suggesting blood repertoires may reflect thyroid immune responses. During validation, the model predicted progression to ophthalmopathy a median of about 6.3 months ahead of onset, with almost 71% sensitivity and roughly 75% specificity. No statistical method was used to set the sample size in advance, and investigators knew the group allocation.

The TCR comes from a woman aged 45-59 years with Graves' hyperthyroidism. Here the chain combines TRBV11-2 and TRBJ2-5; the best D guess is TRBD2, with 6 bases matching. Sequencing was performed on blood. The CDR3 has the sequence CASSARAGRVQETQYF. In nucleotides, the sequence is TGTGCCAGCAGCGCTAGAGCGGGCCGGGTCCAAGAGACCCAGTACTTC.